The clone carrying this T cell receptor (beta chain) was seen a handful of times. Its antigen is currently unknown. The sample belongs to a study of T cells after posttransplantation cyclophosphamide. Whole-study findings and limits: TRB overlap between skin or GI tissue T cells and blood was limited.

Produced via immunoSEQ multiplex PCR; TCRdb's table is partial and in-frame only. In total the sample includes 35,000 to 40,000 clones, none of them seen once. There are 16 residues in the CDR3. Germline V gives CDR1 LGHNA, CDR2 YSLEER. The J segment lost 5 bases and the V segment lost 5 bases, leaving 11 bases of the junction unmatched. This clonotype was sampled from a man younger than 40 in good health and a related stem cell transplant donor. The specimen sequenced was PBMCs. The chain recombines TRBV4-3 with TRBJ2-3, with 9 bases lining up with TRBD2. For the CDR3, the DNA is TGCGCCAGCAGCACCCTTGGCGGGGGGGCAGTAGATACGCAGTATTTT. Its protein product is CASSTLGGGAVDTQYF.